This record covers a single TCR beta chain. The cohort comprised adults aged 18 to 89 years residing in under 30 US areas. This specimen belongs to a study of blood T cell repertoires in COVID-19. Study as a whole: Samples taken during acute and convalescent COVID-19 were collected in the United States, Italy and Spain. T cells, B-cell-depleted T cells, or PBMCs provided the cDNA or gDNA that served as material.

In the original processing: The assay estimated nucleated cells by amplifying reference gene primers. This table comes from immunoSEQ multiplex PCR, and its TCRdb copy is limited to in-frame clones, with some not included. V, J and clone size derive from that table, while D and trimming were established from the DNA sequence. The sample includes 200,000 to 250,000 clones, approximately 85% of them seen just once. The sequence was collected from a woman aged 45 to 65 with acute COVID-19. Sequenced material: PBMCs or T cells enriched from blood (not recorded which).

The CDR3 DNA follows: TGTGCCTGGAGTGTAAACAGGGTTGAGTCACCCCTCCACTTT. Encoded protein: CAWSVNRVESPLHF. The V gene is TRBV30, the J gene TRBJ1-6, with D possibly TRBD1 on 6 matching bases. This CDR3 region has 14 residues. Trimming cost V 0 bases and J 10 bases, with 13 bases left between them. CDR1 and CDR2 from the germline V gene are GTSNPN and SVGIG (reference sequence).